A selection of T cell receptor beta chains follows, all from one sample in a study of T cell responses to AZD1222 COVID-19 vaccine. Profiled with immunoSEQ multiplex PCR; TCRdb holds only in-frame clones, not every one. Of tens of thousands of clones detected, roughly 90% appear once; the ten largest clones hold 8% to 9.5%. The sample here was peripheral blood, taken on day 0 of AZD1222 vaccination. The receptors were gathered from an adult in good health. Both conserved end residues are trimmed from each CDR3.

v_call: TRBV19; j_call: TRBJ2-3; cdr3_aa: ASSKGRGTGSRTDTQY
v_call: TRBV2; j_call: TRBJ2-3; cdr3_aa: ASSLRRDRGTDTQY
v_call: TRBV4-1; j_call: TRBJ2-1; cdr3_aa: ASSQSDSRDEQF
v_call: TRBV9; j_call: TRBJ2-5; cdr3_aa: ASSVGNGASQETQY
v_call: TRBV6-6; j_call: TRBJ1-5; cdr3_aa: ASSRNGVYDSNQPQH
v_call: TRBV3-1/TRBV3-2; j_call: TRBJ2-7; cdr3_aa: ASSVSVYEQY
v_call: TRBV6-5; j_call: TRBJ2-1; cdr3_aa: ASSSPGLANEQF
v_call: TRBV9; j_call: TRBJ2-4; cdr3_aa: ASSVLGVPQNIQY
v_call: TRBV18; j_call: TRBJ1-3; cdr3_aa: ASSRGDSGNTIY
v_call: TRBV4-2; j_call: TRBJ2-2; cdr3_aa: ASSQDRGLTETGELF
v_call: TRBV14; j_call: TRBJ1-2; cdr3_aa: ASSLGTAANYGYT
v_call: TRBV4-3; j_call: TRBJ2-7; cdr3_aa: ASSQRQGFPYEQY
v_call: TRBV7-2; j_call: TRBJ2-4; cdr3_aa: ASSSPNIAKNIQY
v_call: TRBV2; j_call: TRBJ1-6; cdr3_aa: ASVPVPTSPLH
v_call: TRBV6-5; j_call: TRBJ2-7; cdr3_aa: ASSPRSYEQY
v_call: TRBV10-3; j_call: TRBJ2-1; cdr3_aa: AISVPGQDNEQF
v_call: TRBV3-1/TRBV3-2; j_call: TRBJ2-3; cdr3_aa: ASSQVLAGDTDTQY
v_call: TRBV4-2; j_call: TRBJ2-5; cdr3_aa: ASSQTATRLAGGGGETQY
v_call: TRBV6-5; j_call: TRBJ2-7; cdr3_aa: AIGVSGYEQY
v_call: TRBV24-1; j_call: TRBJ1-1; cdr3_aa: ATRGTGEAF
v_call: TRBV27; j_call: TRBJ2-1; cdr3_aa: ASSFLGGRKNEQF
v_call: TRBV2; j_call: TRBJ1-2; cdr3_aa: AEGQGNYGYT
v_call: TRBV13; j_call: TRBJ2-3; cdr3_aa: ASSPRTSSSTDTQY
v_call: TRBV23-1; j_call: TRBJ2-3; cdr3_aa: ASSKDRGGGPDTQY
v_call: TRBV5-6; j_call: TRBJ1-1; cdr3_aa: ASSLGQQAF
v_call: TRBV4-1; j_call: TRBJ2-1; cdr3_aa: ASSQSLAGGLNEQF
v_call: TRBV4-2; j_call: TRBJ2-1; cdr3_aa: ASSRLAGYNEQF
v_call: TRBV18; j_call: TRBJ1-3; cdr3_aa: ASSPPETERRY
v_call: TRBV7-9; j_call: TRBJ1-1; cdr3_aa: ASSFLTTEAF
v_call: TRBV19; j_call: TRBJ1-5; cdr3_aa: ASSTDRDSPYSNQPQH
v_call: TRBV27; j_call: TRBJ2-7; cdr3_aa: ASNQGRSSYEQY
v_call: TRBV29-1; j_call: TRBJ1-2; cdr3_aa: SVVQGGGYT
v_call: TRBV24-1; j_call: TRBJ1-2; cdr3_aa: ATSDEDSPGYT